A single sample gave rise to the 6 T cell receptor beta chains below, sequenced in a study of cytomegalovirus exposure and HLA in healthy donors. The PCR ran on 60 Vbeta and 13 Jbeta primers. Libraries were prepared by immunoSEQ multiplex PCR; TCRdb keeps only in-frame clonotypes and omits some of them. Here the sample spans around 53,000 clones, roughly 80% being singletons. The sample consisted of PBMCs. These receptors were obtained from a man aged 30-40 years in good health and CMV-seronegative.

The chain carries TRBV30 and TRBJ1-5; D unresolved. Trimming took off 1 base at V and 7 bases at J, with 17 bases between the two ends. The CDR3 is made up of 15 amino acids. CDR1 and CDR2 (germline): GTSNPN, SVGIG (reference sequence). DNA of the CDR3: TGTGCCTGGAGTGGCTTAAGCGGAGCGGGACAGCCCCAGCATTTT. This gives the protein CAWSGLSGAGQPQHF.

The CDR3 nucleotides are TGTGCCAGCAGTATGGCCAGGACAGCCACCTCCTACGAGCAGTACTTC. Its protein is CASSMARTATSYEQYF. The chain is built from TRBV27 and TRBJ2-7; TRBD1 might be the D (6 bases). This CDR3 is 16 amino acids long. Trimming took 5 bases from V and 0 from J, leaving 17 bases between them. Germline CDR1 is MNHEY and CDR2 is SMNVEV (reference sequence).

V gene TRBV5-1 combines with J gene TRBJ1-6; no clear D gene. Trimming cost V 0 bases and J 10 bases, with 11 bases left between them. Germline V gives CDR1 SGHRS, CDR2 YFSETQ. The CDR3 is 14 residues long. CDR3 bases: TGCGCCAGCAGCTTGGGAGGGAAGGACTCACCCCTCCACTTT. Encoded protein: CASSLGGKDSPLHF.

The chain recombines TRBV5-1 with TRBJ1-2, with D perhaps TRBD1 (5 bases). CDR3 length equals 12 residues. Deletions cut 4 bases from V and 7 bases from J, with 11 bases between. Germline V gene sequence: CDR1 SGHRS, CDR2 YFSETQ. The CDR3, as DNA: TGCGCCAGCAGCGAGGACACCCTTGGCTACACCTTC. As protein: CASSEDTLGYTF.

This clone turned up a few times. The J gene is TRBJ2-4, the V gene TRBV12-5; 12 positions agree with TRBD2. CDR3 length: 15 residues. Looked up from germline, CDR1 is LGHNT and CDR2 is FRNRAP. The J segment lost 8 bases and the V segment lost 3 bases, leaving 5 bases of the junction unmatched. CDR3 coding DNA: TGTGCTAGTGGTTTAGGTCTAGCGGGGGGGGACATTCAGTACTTC. This sequence encodes CASGLGLAGGDIQYF.

The chain employs TRBV7-2 and TRBJ2-1; 7 bases align to TRBD2. CDR3 length: 18 amino acids. V shed 1 base and J 0 bases; nucleotides not matched to a gene: 9. Germline CDR1 is SGHTA and CDR2 is FQGNSA. This chain's CDR3 is CASSLGGAGPSSYNEQFF. CDR3 sequence (DNA): TGTGCCAGCAGCTTAGGAGGAGCGGGGCCGAGCTCCTACAATGAGCAGTTCTTC.